The clone carrying this TCR beta chain was seen a single time. The antigen is not known. V lost 2 bases and J lost 8; bases outside the gene matches: 4. The length of the CDR3 is 15 residues. Per the germline V gene, CDR1 is SGDLS and CDR2 is YYNGEE. The sample comes from a study of T cell responses to AZD1222 COVID-19 vaccine. Broader study findings: Along spike, vaccine-associated CD4 TCRs were found throughout, with dominance at 160-218 and 743-854. Baseline serostatus was positive in only a handful of AZD1222 recipients. Variant regions that are unmutated are reportedly the target of nearly half of spike-specific TCRs.

Sequenced by immunoSEQ multiplex PCR; TCRdb stores in-frame clones only, minus some. The profile shows more than 140,000 clones, approximately 89% of them singletons. This TCR was recovered from an adult in good health. This chain joins TRBV9 and TRBJ2-1; 13 bases line up with TRBD2. The sequencing here drew on peripheral blood, taken on day 0 of AZD1222 vaccination. The CDR3 nucleotides are TGTGCCAGCAGCGTTAGGACTAGCGGGAGAGATGAGCAGTTCTTC. The encoded protein is CASSVRTSGRDEQFF. The variable domain in full, completed from reference TRBV9 and TRBJ2-1, reads DSGVTQTPKHLITATGQRVTLRCSPRSGDLSVYWYQQSLDQGLQFLIQYYNGEERAKGNILERFSAQQFPDLHSELNLSSLELGDSALYFCASSVRTSGRDEQFFGPGTRLTVL.